This T cell receptor beta chain was retrieved from a study of PD-1 blockade in classical Hodgkin lymphoma. Whole-study results and caveats: Patients newly diagnosed and complete responders had comparable baseline diversity. Diminished baseline TCR diversity has been reported in newly diagnosed patients relative to healthy donors.

For this clone: Its antigen remains unknown.

V dropped 7 bases and J dropped 4 bases, with 16 bases sitting between them. This CDR3 has 14 residues. The germline V gene has CDR1 SNHLY and CDR2 FYNNEI. Repertoires were generated with immunoSEQ multiplex PCR, while TCRdb's copy carries only in-frame clones and drops some. The repertoire has under 30,000 clones, around 86% of them found once; the top ten carry more than 2%. The patients all showed relapse after autologous stem cell transplantation, while their brentuximab vedotin exposure varied. Magnetic negative selection was used to purify CD4+ T cells from PBMCs that had been thawed. The specimen was CD4+ T cells from blood, collected at baseline. The TCR originated in a human donor with classical Hodgkin lymphoma. The V gene is TRBV2, the J gene TRBJ1-2; D is possibly TRBD1 (5 bases). The CDR3 is CASNSGGGGYGYTF. CDR3 in DNA: TGTGCCAGCAACTCGGGGGGGGGAGGCTATGGCTACACCTTC.